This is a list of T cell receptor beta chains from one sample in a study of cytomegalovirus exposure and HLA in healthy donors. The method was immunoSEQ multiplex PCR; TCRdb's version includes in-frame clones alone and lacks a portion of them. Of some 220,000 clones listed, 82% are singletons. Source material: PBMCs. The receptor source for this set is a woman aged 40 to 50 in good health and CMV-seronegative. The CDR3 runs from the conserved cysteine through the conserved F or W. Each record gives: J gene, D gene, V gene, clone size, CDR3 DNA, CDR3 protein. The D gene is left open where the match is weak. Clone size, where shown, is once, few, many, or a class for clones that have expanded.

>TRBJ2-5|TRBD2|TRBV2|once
TGTGCCAGCGGGGGGGACTGGCAACAAGAGACCCAGTACTTC
CASGGDWQQETQYF
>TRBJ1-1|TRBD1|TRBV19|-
TGTGCCAGTAGTACCCGACAGGGCACTGAAGCTTTCTTT
CASSTRQGTEAFF
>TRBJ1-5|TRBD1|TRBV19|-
TGTGCCAGTAGTCCCTGGCAGGGACAGGGTCGGGATCAGCCCCAGCATTTT
CASSPWQGQGRDQPQHF
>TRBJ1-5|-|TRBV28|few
TGTGCCAGCAGTTTAAAAGAGAAGCCCCAGCATTTT
CASSLKEKPQHF
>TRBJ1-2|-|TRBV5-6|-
TGTGCCAGCAGCCCTAACCCACAGCTCCCGGGCTACACCTTC
CASSPNPQLPGYTF
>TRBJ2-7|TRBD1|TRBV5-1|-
TGCGCCAGCAGCCCGGGACAGGGTATCTACGAGCAGTACTTC
CASSPGQGIYEQYF
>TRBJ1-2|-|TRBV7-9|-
TGTTCCAGCAGCTTAGGAGCCTATGGCTACACCTTC
CSSSLGAYGYTF
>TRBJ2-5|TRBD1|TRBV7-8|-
TGTGCCAGCAGCCGAGACAGGGGGCGAGAGACCCAGTACTTC
CASSRDRGRETQYF
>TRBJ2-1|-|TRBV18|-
TGTGCCAGCTCACCTGTACAGGCCAACAATGAGCAGTTCTTC
CASSPVQANNEQFF
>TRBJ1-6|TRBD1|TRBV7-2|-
TGTGCCAGCAGTACTGCTTCAGGACAGGGGGCACCCCTCCACTTT
CASSTASGQGAPLHF
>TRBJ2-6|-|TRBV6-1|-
TGTGCCACCCAGGCCTCTGGGGCCAACGTCCTGACTTTC
CATQASGANVLTF
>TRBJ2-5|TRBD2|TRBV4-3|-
TGCGCCAGCAGCCGACGGACTAGCGGGGAGACCCAGTACTTC
CASSRRTSGETQYF
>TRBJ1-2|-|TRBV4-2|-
TGTGCCAGCAGCCAAGGGGAGTCCTTCTATGGCTACACCTTC
CASSQGESFYGYTF
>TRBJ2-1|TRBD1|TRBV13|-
TGTGCCAGCAGAGCAGGGGGCGCCTACAATGAGCAGTTCTTC
CASRAGGAYNEQFF
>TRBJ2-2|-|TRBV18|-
TGTGCCAGCTCGTACACGGGCACCGGGGAGCTGTTTTTT
CASSYTGTGELFF
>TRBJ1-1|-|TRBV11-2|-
TGTGCCAGCAGCTCCCCTTCTACAGGACGGAGTGAAGCTTTCTTT
CASSSPSTGRSEAFF
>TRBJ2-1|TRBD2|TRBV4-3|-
TGCGCCAGCAGCCAGGGACTAGCGGGGGTCCACTCCTACAATGAGCAGTTCTTC
CASSQGLAGVHSYNEQFF
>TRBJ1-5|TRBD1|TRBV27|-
TGTGCCAGCAGTTTGGACAGGGCGAGGCAGCCCCAGCATTTT
CASSLDRARQPQHF
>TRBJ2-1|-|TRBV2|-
TGTGCCAGCAGTGTTGATAGGGGTTTTAGGGAGCAGTTCTTC
CASSVDRGFREQFF
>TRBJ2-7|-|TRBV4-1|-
TGCGCCAGCAGCCAACCGGGGAAGGCAAGCGAGCAGTACTTC
CASSQPGKASEQYF
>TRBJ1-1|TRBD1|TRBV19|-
TGTGCCAGTAGTAATTGGCCCAGGGACAGGGGACACACTGAAGCTTTCTTT
CASSNWPRDRGHTEAFF
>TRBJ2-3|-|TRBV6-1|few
TGTGCCAGCAGTGAGGTAGCGGTGCGGGATACGCAGTATTTT
CASSEVAVRDTQYF
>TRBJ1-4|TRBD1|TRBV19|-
TGTGCCAGTAGTATTGGATCCCCAGGGGGACTGTTTTTT
CASSIGSPGGLFF
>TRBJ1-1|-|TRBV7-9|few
TGTGCCAGCAGCCCCAGGGCTTTAAGTGTCACTGAAGCTTTCTTT
CASSPRALSVTEAFF
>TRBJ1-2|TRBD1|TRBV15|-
TGTGCCACCAGCAGAGATCGGTTAACAGGGGCCGGTGGCTACACCTTC
CATSRDRLTGAGGYTF